One sample yielded the 18 T cell receptor beta chains listed below, sequenced in a study of T-cell memory formation after mild COVID-19. TCRdb re-called the 5' RACE reads with MiXCR, one entry per CDR3 protein. Here the sample spans just under 150,000 distinct CDR3 sequences, roughly 19% being singletons. Sequencing was performed on PBMCs or a T cell subset sorted from them (not recorded which). The receptors originated from an adult woman who had mild COVID-19 (a few samples of this study predate the infection). Cell type and time point are not known.

The chain employs TRBV30 and TRBJ2-5; TRBD2 aligns across 9 bases. CDR1 GTSNPN and CDR2 SVGIG come from the germline V gene (reference sequence). The V and J ends lost 2 bases and 5 bases, in that order; junction bases with no gene match: 6. The CDR3 contains 14 residues. The CDR3 coding sequence is TGTGCCTGGAGTCTAGCGGGACAAAAGGAGACCCAGTACTTC. This sequence encodes CAWSLAGQKETQYF.

A few counts support this clonotype. The rearrangement joins TRBV20-1 to TRBJ2-3; 14 bases align to TRBD2. The CDR3 loop spans 16 amino acids. Per the germline V gene, CDR1 is DFQATT and CDR2 is SNEGSKA (reference sequence). V shed 1 base, J shed 5 bases, and the junction held 5 bases outside the gene matches. CDR3 sequence (DNA): TGCAGTGCTAGAGGACTAGCGGGAGGGGTAGGAGATACGCAGTATTTT. It translates to CSARGLAGGVGDTQYF.

This clonotype was observed a few times. V is TRBV20-1 and J is TRBJ2-5; the D gene is possibly TRBD1 (5 bases). CDR3 length: 13 residues. From germline, CDR1 is DFQATT and CDR2 SNEGSKA (reference sequence). Trimming removed 6 bases at V and 1 base at J, with 12 bases between. The CDR3 coding sequence is TGCAGTGCACCCAGGGCGCCCCAAGAGACCCAGTACTTC. It encodes CSAPRAPQETQYF.

The chain couples TRBV5-1 to TRBJ2-1; 9 positions agree with TRBD1. The CDR3 totals 14 residues. In germline, CDR1 is SGHRS, CDR2 YFSETQ. V lost 5 bases, J lost 8 bases, and 8 bases stayed unmatched. The CDR3 DNA sequence: TGCGCCAGCAGAAATAGACAGGGGGAGCATGAGCAGTTCTTC. Its translation: CASRNRQGEHEQFF.

This clonotype has ten or more counts. The chain combines TRBV6-2 or TRBV6-3 with TRBJ2-1; 7 bases match TRBD1. The CDR3 has 13 residues. V trimming: 11 bases; J trimming: 0 bases; junction bases outside the gene matches: 4. Germline V gene data show CDR1 as MNHEY and CDR2 as SVGEGT. The CDR3: CACRDSSYNEQFF. In nucleotides, the CDR3 is TGTGCCTGCCGGGACAGCTCCTACAATGAGCAGTTCTTC.

The chain has TRBV9 and TRBJ1-2; 7 bases line up with TRBD1. Per germline, CDR1 SGDLS and CDR2 YYNGEE. The CDR3 totals 15 residues. With V trimmed by 4 bases and J by 0 bases, 6 bases remained unmatched. CDR3 sequence reads: CASSSSGTANYGYTF. The CDR3 coding sequence is TGTGCCAGCAGCTCATCCGGGACAGCTAACTATGGCTACACCTTC.

The chain links TRBV29-1 to TRBJ1-2; 9 bases line up with TRBD1. Trimming removed 0 bases from V and 8 bases from J; junction bases left unmatched: 16. This CDR3 has 17 residues. CDR1 is SQVTM, CDR2 ANQGSEA, per germline. CDR3 protein: CSVEDMGQGFGVPGYTF. CDR3 coding DNA: TGCAGCGTTGAAGATATGGGACAGGGCTTCGGAGTACCGGGCTACACCTTC.

This clonotype was recorded many times. CDR3: CASSPTFWGQANTGELFF. The CDR3 nucleotides are TGTGCCAGCAGCCCCACTTTTTGGGGACAGGCGAACACCGGGGAGCTGTTTTTT. V gene TRBV5-6 combines with J gene TRBJ2-2; 8 nucleotides agree with TRBD1. Losses at the gene ends were 4 bases for V and 0 bases for J; bases not matched to a gene: 11. Germline V CDR1 and CDR2: SGHDT, YYEEEE. The CDR3 totals 18 residues. The whole variable domain, remainder taken from reference TRBV5-6 and TRBJ2-2, is DAGVTQSPTHLIKTRGQQVTLRCSPKSGHDTVSWYQQALGQGPQFIFQYYEEEERQRGNFPDRFSGHQFPNYSSELNVNALLLGDSALYLCASSPTFWGQANTGELFFGEGSRLTVL.

This clonotype has just a few counts. This sequence joins TRBV12-3 or TRBV12-4 and TRBJ2-1, with 13 bases lining up with TRBD2. V lost 5 bases and J lost 13; bases outside the gene matches: 14. This CDR3 region has 16 residues. As DNA, the CDR3 is TGTGCCAGCAGTCCCCAAATAACTAGCGGGGGGGCAAAACAGTTCTTC. Encoded protein: CASSPQITSGGAKQFF.

The chain employs TRBV4-3 and TRBJ1-1; weak D call: TRBD1 (5 bases). Trimming removed 3 bases from V and 3 bases from J, with 14 bases in between. This CDR3 contains 15 residues. The V gene's germline CDR1 is LGHNA and CDR2 YSLEER. The CDR3 spells CASSQGGRSDTEAFF. The CDR3 region has the DNA TGCGCCAGCAGCCAGGGGGGTCGTTCGGACACTGAAGCTTTCTTT.

This clonotype has just a few counts. The genes are TRBV6-5 and TRBJ1-1, with 9 bases fitting TRBD1. The CDR3 is made up of 15 amino acids. Germline lookup yields CDR1 MNHEY and CDR2 SVGAGI. Unmatched junction bases numbered 5, after V lost 5 bases and J lost 1 base. For the CDR3, the DNA is TGTGCCAGCAGTGTACAGGGGGCCGGGAACACTGAAGCTTTCTTT. Protein sequence: CASSVQGAGNTEAFF.

This clonotype has just a few counts. The chain employs TRBV27 and TRBJ2-3, with a tentative D call TRBD2 (5 bases). This CDR3 comprises 14 residues. The germline CDR1 and CDR2 sequences are MNHEY and SMNVEV (reference sequence). Trimming removed 7 bases from V and 6 bases from J, with 17 bases in between. The CDR3 region is CASTRYEGSDTQYF. CDR3 coding DNA: TGTGCCAGCACTAGATACGAGGGCTCTGATACGCAGTATTTT.

This clonotype was detected only a few times. The genes are TRBV12-3 or TRBV12-4 and TRBJ2-2, with 8 bases aligning to TRBD1. The trim removed 3 bases at V and 6 bases at J, leaving 6 bases unmatched. This CDR3 has 15 amino acids. The CDR3 sequence: CASSFQTGVAGELFF. The CDR3 DNA is TGTGCCAGCAGTTTCCAGACAGGGGTGGCCGGGGAGCTGTTTTTT.

The chain carries TRBV24-1 and TRBJ2-5; 9 bases agree with TRBD1. V shed 7 bases, J shed 4 bases, and the junction held 6 bases outside the gene matches. This CDR3 region has 14 residues. Germline V gene data show CDR1 as KGHDR and CDR2 as SFDVKD. The CDR3 DNA reads as TGTGCCACCAGGGGACAGGGAAAGGGAGAGACCCAGTACTTC. This sequence encodes CATRGQGKGETQYF.

This sequence joins TRBV4-1 and TRBJ1-6; 7 positions match TRBD1. With V trimmed by 0 bases and J by 10 bases, 9 bases remained unmatched. Germline assignment: CDR1 MGHRA and CDR2 YSYEKL. CDR3 length: 16 amino acids. Written as DNA, the CDR3 is TGCGCCAGCAGCCAAGATCGGGAGGGGGCCCGGTCACCCCTCCACTTT. It specifies CASSQDREGARSPLHF.

The chain carries TRBV6-5 and TRBJ1-4, with D maybe TRBD1 (5 bases). The length of the CDR3 is 16 residues. Germline CDR1 reads MNHEY; CDR2 reads SVGAGI. The V end lost 0 bases, the J end lost 8 bases, and 16 bases lay between the germline ends. The CDR3, as DNA: TGTGCCAGCAGTTACTCACCGGGACCCTTGGGGGAAAAACTGTTTTTT. Translating it yields CASSYSPGPLGEKLFF.

This chain uses TRBV5-1 with TRBJ1-1; D possibly corresponds to TRBD1 (6 bases). Germline loops: CDR1 SGHRS, CDR2 YFSETQ. The V end lost 5 bases, the J end lost 1 base, and 12 bases lay between the germline ends. The CDR3 extends over 14 amino acids. The CDR3, as DNA: TGCGCCAGCAGGGAGATAGGGGGGAACACTGAAGCTTTCTTT. This translates into CASREIGGNTEAFF.

This clonotype was counted a single time. J is TRBJ1-1 and V is TRBV5-1; D is perhaps TRBD1 (5 bases). V gave up 0 bases and J gave up 0 bases, with 12 bases separating them. This CDR3 contains 16 residues. Germline V gene data show CDR1 as SGHRS and CDR2 as YFSETQ. The CDR3, as DNA: TGCGCCAGCAGCTTGGGAGGGGCTAACGTGAACACTGAAGCTTTCTTT. It is translated as CASSLGGANVNTEAFF.